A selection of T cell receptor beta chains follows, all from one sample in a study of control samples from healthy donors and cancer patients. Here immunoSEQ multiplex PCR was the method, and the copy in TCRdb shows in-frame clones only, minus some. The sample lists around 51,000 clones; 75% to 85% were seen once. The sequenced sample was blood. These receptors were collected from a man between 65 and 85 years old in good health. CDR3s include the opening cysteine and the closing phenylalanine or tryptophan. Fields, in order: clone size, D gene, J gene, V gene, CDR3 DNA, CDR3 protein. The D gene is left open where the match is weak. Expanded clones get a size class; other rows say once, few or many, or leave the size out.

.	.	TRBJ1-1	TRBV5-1	TGCGCCAGCAGCCCCTACCCTGGGCATGTTGGAGCTTTCTTT	CASSPYPGHVGAFF
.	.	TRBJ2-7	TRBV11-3	TGTGCCAGCAGCCGACAGGTTCACGAGCAGTACTTC	CASSRQVHEQYF
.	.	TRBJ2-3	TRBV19	TGTGCCAGTAGTATCCGAGGGGGTCGGGGGAACACAGATACGCAGTATTTT	CASSIRGGRGNTDTQYF
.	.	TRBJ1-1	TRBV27	TGTGCCAGCAGGGACCATGGAAGCACTGAAGCTTTCTTT	CASRDHGSTEAFF
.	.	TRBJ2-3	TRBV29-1	TGCAGCGGACAGAACACAGATACGCAGTATTTT	CSGQNTDTQYF
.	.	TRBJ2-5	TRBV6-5	TGTGCCAGCAGCCGGGACCTAATGTTAGAGACCCAGTACTTC	CASSRDLMLETQYF
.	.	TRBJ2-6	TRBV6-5	TGTGCCAGCAGTCCCAGGCCTTCTGGGGCCAACGTCCTGACTTTC	CASSPRPSGANVLTF
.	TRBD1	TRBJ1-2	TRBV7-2	TGTGCCAGCAGCCCACGGACAGGGGGGCGCTACGGCTACACCTTC	CASSPRTGGRYGYTF
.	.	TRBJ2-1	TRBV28	TGTGCCAGCATCGTTGGCGGGGCTCAGAGGGAGCACTACAATGAGCAGTTCTTC	CASIVGGAQREHYNEQFF
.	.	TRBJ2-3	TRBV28	TGTTCAACGACAGGTTCTAGCACAGATACGCAGTATTTT	CSTTGSSTDTQYF
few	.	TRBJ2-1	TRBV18	TGTGCCAGCTCACCGATGGTGGGGACCTACAATGAGCAGTTCTTC	CASSPMVGTYNEQFF
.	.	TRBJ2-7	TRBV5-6	TGTGCCAGCAGCCCACAGGTTTCCTCCTACGAGCAGTACTTC	CASSPQVSSYEQYF
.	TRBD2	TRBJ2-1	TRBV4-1	TGCGCCAGCAGCCCTGGTCGGGGGGGGAATGACGAGCAGTTCTTC	CASSPGRGGNDEQFF
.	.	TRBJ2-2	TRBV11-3	TGTGCCAGCAGCTTAAAGGAGTTGGGACCGAACACCGGGGAGCTGTTTTTT	CASSLKELGPNTGELFF
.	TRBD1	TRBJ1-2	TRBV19	TGTGCCAGTAATCCGACAGGGGGTTACGGCTACACCTTC	CASNPTGGYGYTF
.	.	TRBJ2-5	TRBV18	TGTGCCAGCTCACCACCAACAGACAGGATGAAGACCCAGTACTTC	CASSPPTDRMKTQYF
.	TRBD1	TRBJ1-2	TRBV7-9	TGTGCCAGCAGCCGTGAAACAGGGGGCAAGGGGGATGGCTACACCTTC	CASSRETGGKGDGYTF
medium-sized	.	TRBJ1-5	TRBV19	TGTGCCAGCCATGGGACCCACGTTGGGAAGCCCCAGCATTTT	CASHGTHVGKPQHF
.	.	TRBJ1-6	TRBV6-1	TGTGCCAGCAGTGAAAGACACAGGTTGGGATCCGTCGATCGTCGGTCCTATAATTCACCCCTCCACTTT	CASSERHRLGSVDRRSYNSPLHF
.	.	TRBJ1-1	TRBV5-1	TGCGCCAGCAGCTTGGTCCTCGGGGCGAACACTGAAGCTTTCTTT	CASSLVLGANTEAFF
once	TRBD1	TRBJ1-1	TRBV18	TGTGCCAGCTCACCGGACAGGAGGACTGAAGCTTTCTTT	CASSPDRRTEAFF
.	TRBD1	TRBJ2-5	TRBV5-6	TGTGCCAGCAGGGCTTTAGGGGGCAGGGGGCGTCGGCAAGAGACCCAGTACTTC	CASRALGGRGRRQETQYF